The count of the clone carrying this T cell receptor beta chain is one. Its antigen is undetermined. These data originate in a study of cytomegalovirus exposure and HLA in healthy donors. CDR1 is LNHDA, CDR2 SQIVND, per germline (reference sequence). The CDR3 consists of 16 residues. V gave up 7 bases and J gave up 2 bases; unmatched junction bases: 8. Libraries were prepared by immunoSEQ multiplex PCR; TCRdb keeps only in-frame clonotypes and omits some of them. Among around 150,000 clones, around nine tenths were seen once, and the ten largest hold about 9.4%. Overall study results and limits: Published work reported that the classifier diagnosed cytomegalovirus status with high specificity and sensitivity.

Input material: PBMCs. J is TRBJ2-3 and V is TRBV19; 11 bases fit TRBD2. The origin of this receptor is a woman aged 18-29 years in good health and CMV-seropositive. DNA for the CDR3: TGTGCCAGTACTAGCGGGAGGCAACTCGTCACAGATACGCAGTATTTT. Translation gives CASTSGRQLVTDTQYF.